The 32 T cell receptor beta chains below were found in one sample sequenced in a study of OX40 agonist ivuxolimab in advanced cancers. Generated by immunoSEQ multiplex PCR, the TCRdb table keeps only in-frame clones and is missing some. This repertoire shows approximately 90,000 clones, roughly 90% found once; its top ten account for 0.25% to 0.3%. This sample comprised CD4+ or CD8+ T cells sorted from blood, obtained in a trial of the OX40 agonist ivuxolimab. Receptor source: an adult with an advanced solid tumor such as melanoma, head and neck, liver or kidney cancer.

This chain links TRBV18 with TRBJ1-4; TRBD1 is a possible D gene (5 bases). Trimming removed 4 bases at V and 5 bases at J, with 17 bases between. CDR3 length: 16 residues. Germline CDR1 KGHSH, CDR2 LQKENI. The CDR3 sequence: CASSLPLGTHNEKLFF. Written as DNA, the CDR3 is TGTGCCAGCTCACTCCCGCTCGGGACTCACAATGAAAAACTGTTTTTT.

The V gene is TRBV19, the J gene TRBJ1-2; 8 nucleotides agree with TRBD1. The CDR3 has 15 amino acids. CDR1 is LNHDA and CDR2 is SQIVND in the germline V gene (reference sequence). Trimming took 4 bases from V and 9 from J; bases not matched to a gene: 13. Here the CDR3 DNA reads TGTGCCAGTAGTACTAAGCCCGGGACAGGTTTCAGCTACACCTTC. It translates to CASSTKPGTGFSYTF.

The gene calls are TRBV27 and TRBJ1-2; the D is unclear. Germline CDR1 MNHEY, CDR2 SMNVEV (reference sequence). V lost 4 bases and J lost 4, with 10 bases in between. The CDR3 contains 13 residues. The CDR3 sequence is CASSSRLVYGYTF. The CDR3 DNA reads as TGTGCCAGCAGTTCGCGCCTTGTCTATGGCTACACCTTC.

This chain joins TRBV19 and TRBJ2-1; 7 nucleotides align to TRBD1. CDR1 and CDR2 (germline): LNHDA, SQIVND (reference sequence). The CDR3 covers 16 residues. V was clipped by 5 bases and J by 2 bases; unmatched bases: 9. This CDR3 reads CASSPKGGSAYNEQFF. For the CDR3, the DNA is TGTGCCAGTAGTCCCAAAGGGGGCAGTGCCTACAATGAGCAGTTCTTC.

The chain joins TRBV5-4 to TRBJ1-1; TRBD1 agrees at 7 bases. Germline V gives CDR1 SGHNT, CDR2 YYREEE (reference sequence). The CDR3 runs 16 residues. V was clipped by 5 bases and J by 2 bases; unmatched bases: 12. The CDR3 DNA reads TGTGCCAGCAGACCCGCCTACAGGGGCGTCAACACTGAAGCTTTCTTT. It is translated as CASRPAYRGVNTEAFF.

This rearrangement joins TRBV9 to TRBJ1-2; possibly TRBD1 for D (5 bases). This CDR3 spans 15 amino acids. V was clipped by 4 bases and J by 4 bases, with 17 bases between them. From germline, CDR1 is SGDLS and CDR2 YYNGEE. The CDR3 spells CASSPGGGSSYGYTF. In DNA form, the CDR3 reads TGTGCCAGCAGCCCCGGGGGGGGTTCCTCCTATGGCTACACCTTC.

The chain combines TRBV12-5 with TRBJ2-7, with TRBD1 matching 9 bases. The CDR3 loop spans 15 amino acids. CDR1 is LGHNT, CDR2 FRNRAP, per germline. After removal of 6 bases from V and 3 bases from J, the junction contained 9 bases not matched to a gene. The CDR3 nucleotides read TGTGCTAGTGGAAATACCGGGACAGGGCGCTACGAGCAGTACTTC. This gives the protein CASGNTGTGRYEQYF.

This clone appeared once. V and J are TRBV29-1 and TRBJ1-2; no clear D. This CDR3 has 13 residues. Looked up from germline, CDR1 is SQVTM and CDR2 is ANQGSEA. Trimming removed 4 bases from V and 8 bases from J, with 17 bases in between. CDR3 sequence: CSVGEGPTRGYTF. CDR3 DNA: TGCAGCGTTGGGGAGGGTCCCACGCGAGGCTACACCTTC.

This chain uses TRBV18 with TRBJ2-3; D is possibly TRBD2 (6 bases). CDR1 and CDR2 (germline): KGHSH, LQKENI. Trimming cost V 8 bases and J 6 bases, with 6 bases left between them. The CDR3 is made up of 10 amino acids. CDR3 nucleotides: TGTGCCAGCGGAGGGGATACGCAGTATTTT. Amino acid sequence: CASGGDTQYF.

This clone turned up a few times. The CDR3 region has the DNA TGTGCCAGCACTCCTCACATACTAGCGGGAAGCACAGATACGCAGTATTTT. It translates to CASTPHILAGSTDTQYF. The V gene is TRBV11-1, the J gene TRBJ2-3, with TRBD2 identical over 10 bases. Unmatched junction bases numbered 10, after V lost 7 bases and J lost 0 bases. CDR1 is SGHAT, CDR2 FQDESV, per germline (reference sequence). The CDR3 covers 17 residues. The whole variable domain, remainder taken from reference TRBV11-1 and TRBJ2-3, is EAEVAQSPRYKITEKSQAVAFWCDPISGHATLYWYRQILGQGPELLVQFQDESVVDDSQLPKDRFSAERLKGVDSTLKIQPAELGDSAMYLCASTPHILAGSTDTQYFGPGTRLTVL.

This chain links TRBV7-2 with TRBJ2-1; D is perhaps TRBD2 (6 bases). The CDR3 contains 14 residues. From germline, CDR1 is SGHTA and CDR2 FQGNSA. CDR3 nucleotides: TGTGCATCCAGTCAGCGGGCGATCTACAATGAGCAGTTCTTC. It yields the protein CASSQRAIYNEQFF.

The chain uses TRBV5-6 and TRBJ2-3; no clear D. The CDR3 sequence is 15 residues long. The V end lost 6 bases, the J end lost 2 bases, and 16 bases lay between the germline ends. Germline CDR1 reads SGHDT; CDR2 reads YYEEEE. In nucleotides, the CDR3 is TGTGCCAGCAACCCGGGTATTACCTACACAGATACGCAGTATTTT. This gives the protein CASNPGITYTDTQYF.

The CDR3 protein is CASSAGGPNTGELFF. The CDR3, as DNA: TGTGCCAGCAGCGCGGGGGGCCCCAACACCGGGGAGCTGTTTTTT. The chain recombines TRBV5-4 with TRBJ2-2, with 8 nucleotides matching TRBD2. The CDR3 sequence is 15 residues long. Trimming cost V 4 bases and J 2 bases; bases outside gene matches: 4. Germline CDR1 SGHNT, CDR2 YYREEE (reference sequence).

The chain combines TRBV7-2 with TRBJ1-3, with unresolved D. V lost 1 base and J 2 bases, leaving 12 bases between the germline ends. The CDR3 is made up of 16 amino acids. Germline lookup yields CDR1 SGHTA and CDR2 FQGNSA. The DNA of the CDR3 is TGTGCCAGCAGCTTAGATCAGAGACGGACTGGAAACACCATATATTTT. This codes for CASSLDQRRTGNTIYF.

This chain links TRBV5-1 with TRBJ2-2; maybe TRBD2 (5 bases). The V gene lost 2 bases and the J gene lost 0 bases, with 14 bases spanning the gap. The CDR3 has 17 amino acids. Germline V gene data show CDR1 as SGHRS and CDR2 as YFSETQ. The DNA of the CDR3 is TGCGCCAGCAGCTTTGTCAGAGACTACACGAACACCGGGGAGCTGTTTTTT. Translating it yields CASSFVRDYTNTGELFF.

The chain couples TRBV19 to TRBJ1-2; D may be TRBD1 (6 bases). CDR1 LNHDA and CDR2 SQIVND come from the germline V gene (reference sequence). The length of the CDR3 is 16 residues. V lost 5 bases and J 0 bases, leaving 16 bases between the germline ends. CDR3: CASSPRGETSNYGYTF. The CDR3 DNA reads TGTGCCAGTAGTCCCAGGGGCGAAACGTCTAACTATGGCTACACCTTC.

The chain combines TRBV15 with TRBJ2-6, with TRBD2 as a possible D gene (5 bases). V was trimmed by 6 bases and J by 0 bases, leaving 6 bases between them. Germline assignment: CDR1 LNHNV and CDR2 YYDKDF (reference sequence). The CDR3 runs 14 residues. Here the CDR3 DNA reads TGTGCCACCAGTGAGGGCTCTGGGGCCAACGTCCTGACTTTC. This sequence encodes CATSEGSGANVLTF. Filled out from reference TRBV15 and TRBJ2-6, the complete variable domain reads DAMVIQNPRYQVTQFGKPVTLSCSQTLNHNVMYWYQQKSSQAPKLLFHYYDKDFNNEADTPDNFQSRRPNTSFCFLDIRSPGLGDTAMYLCATSEGSGANVLTFGAGSRLTVL.

This clone was counted a single time. The rearrangement uses TRBV2 and TRBJ2-5, with D perhaps TRBD1 (5 bases). The V gene lost 0 bases and the J gene lost 1 base, with 6 bases spanning the gap. CDR1 and CDR2 (germline): SNHLY, FYNNEI. The CDR3 totals 14 residues. The CDR3 sequence is CASSEATVQETQYF. For the CDR3, the DNA is TGTGCCAGCAGTGAAGCGACAGTCCAAGAGACCCAGTACTTC.

This clone was seen a handful of times. This chain connects TRBV7-3 to TRBJ2-2, with unresolved D. V lost 5 bases and J lost 6, with 7 bases in between. This CDR3 is built from 12 residues. Per germline, CDR1 SGHTA and CDR2 FQGTGA. CDR3 sequence: CASSLKPGELFF. For the CDR3, the DNA is TGTGCCAGCAGCCTTAAACCCGGGGAGCTGTTTTTT. Full variable domain (outside the CDR3, taken from reference TRBV7-3 and TRBJ2-2): GAGVSQTPSNKVTEKGKYVELRCDPISGHTALYWYRQSLGQGPEFLIYFQGTGAADDSGLPNDRFFAVRPEGSVSTLKIQRTERGDSAVYLCASSLKPGELFFGEGSRLTVL.

This clone was found a few times. V is TRBV5-1 and J is TRBJ2-3, with 8 bases matching TRBD1. There are 13 residues in the CDR3. V shed 8 bases, J shed 2 bases, and the junction held 4 bases outside the gene matches. Germline CDR1 SGHRS, CDR2 YFSETQ. In DNA, the CDR3 is TGCGCCAGTAGGACAGGGATCACAGATACGCAGTATTTT. It specifies CASRTGITDTQYF.

This chain links TRBV27 with TRBJ2-5; the D gene is possibly TRBD2 (6 bases). Germline V CDR1 and CDR2: MNHEY, SMNVEV (reference sequence). The CDR3 totals 15 residues. With 3 bases removed from V and 1 base from J, the gap between germline ends came to 12 bases. The CDR3 DNA sequence: TGTGCCAGCAGTTTGGGGGGTTGGGTCCAAGAGACCCAGTACTTC. Its protein product is CASSLGGWVQETQYF.

The chain carries TRBV30 and TRBJ1-2, with D unresolved. CDR1 GTSNPN and CDR2 SVGIG come from the germline V gene (reference sequence). Trimming pared 0 bases from V and 0 bases from J, leaving 11 bases between. This CDR3 contains 15 residues. This chain's CDR3 is CAWSVKDGSNYGYTF. The CDR3 region has the DNA TGTGCCTGGAGTGTAAAGGACGGATCTAACTATGGCTACACCTTC.

The CDR3 region has the DNA TGTGCCAGCAGCGTAGGGACTAGCGGATTATACGAGCAGTACTTC. As protein: CASSVGTSGLYEQYF. The gene calls are TRBV9 and TRBJ2-7; 10 positions agree with TRBD2. The germline V gene has CDR1 SGDLS and CDR2 YYNGEE. V lost 0 bases, J lost 4 bases, and 4 bases stayed unmatched. This CDR3 comprises 15 residues.

The chain recombines TRBV19 with TRBJ2-3, with TRBD2 identical over 14 bases. Germline-derived CDR1 and CDR2 are LNHDA and SQIVND (reference sequence). The V and J ends lost 5 bases and 2 bases, in that order; junction bases with no gene match: 6. This CDR3 has 17 residues. CDR3 nucleotides: TGTGCCAGTAGTTTAAGACTAGCGGGGGGGCTCACAGATACGCAGTATTTT. This codes for CASSLRLAGGLTDTQYF.

The rearrangement joins TRBV19 to TRBJ2-6; 9 bases are a match to TRBD1. Germline CDR1 reads LNHDA; CDR2 reads SQIVND (reference sequence). V shed 6 bases and J 2 bases; nucleotides not matched to a gene: 8. This CDR3 has 17 amino acids. The CDR3 here is CASRLLTGGAGANVLTF. The DNA for the CDR3 is TGTGCCAGTAGACTCCTGACAGGGGGGGCTGGGGCCAACGTCCTGACTTTC.

V and J are TRBV5-1 and TRBJ2-7; TRBD1 agrees at 7 bases. CDR1 and CDR2 (germline): SGHRS, YFSETQ. V was clipped by 4 bases and J by 0 bases; unmatched bases: 4. The CDR3 length is 14 residues. The CDR3 spells CASSPGQNSYEQYF. CDR3 bases: TGCGCCAGCAGCCCGGGACAGAACTCCTACGAGCAGTACTTC.

This chain links TRBV5-1 with TRBJ2-5; TRBD1 might be the D (5 bases). Trimming took off 0 bases at V and 5 bases at J, with 11 bases between the two ends. CDR1 SGHRS and CDR2 YFSETQ come from the germline V gene. The CDR3 is 14 residues long. CDR3 coding DNA: TGCGCCAGCAGCTTGGTTCCAGGGTCGGAGACCCAGTACTTC. Amino acid sequence: CASSLVPGSETQYF.

By share, this clone ranks as medium-sized. This CDR3 reads CASRDGKSYGYTF. CDR3 sequence (DNA): TGTGCCAGCAGGGACGGGAAGAGCTATGGCTACACCTTC. V is TRBV6-1 and J is TRBJ1-2; no reliable D call. The CDR3 spans 13 residues. Germline V CDR1 and CDR2: MNHNS, SASEGT. The V end lost 6 bases, the J end lost 4 bases, and 12 bases lay between the germline ends.

The rearrangement links TRBV7-3 to TRBJ2-2; D not certain. The CDR3 extends over 16 amino acids. V was shortened by 1 base and J by 0 bases, with 9 bases between the two germline ends. Germline-derived CDR1 and CDR2 are SGHTA and FQGTGA. CDR3 region: CASSLIGLANTGELFF. The CDR3 nucleotides are TGTGCCAGCAGCTTAATTGGGTTAGCGAACACCGGGGAGCTGTTTTTT.

V is TRBV7-2 and J is TRBJ1-5, with TRBD1 matching 8 bases. Germline V lookup: CDR1 SGHTA, CDR2 FQGNSA. The trim removed 4 bases at V and 9 bases at J, leaving 11 bases unmatched. The CDR3 spans 15 residues. Here the CDR3 DNA reads TGTGCCAGCAGCTCCGCAACGGGACAGGCCTCGCCCCAGCATTTT. This gives the protein CASSSATGQASPQHF.

The V gene is TRBV14, the J gene TRBJ1-6, with a weak D call TRBD1 (6 bases). The CDR3 has 14 residues. The germline gives CDR1 SGHDN, CDR2 FVKESK. Trimming pared 2 bases from V and 10 bases from J, leaving 12 bases between. In DNA form, the CDR3 reads TGTGCCAGCAGCCAACACAGGGCAGGGTCACCCCTCCACTTT. Its protein is CASSQHRAGSPLHF.

The V gene is TRBV5-1, the J gene TRBJ1-4; 9 nucleotides match TRBD1. V lost 5 bases and J lost 8; bases outside the gene matches: 7. Per the germline V gene, CDR1 is SGHRS and CDR2 is YFSETQ. The CDR3 consists of 14 residues. For the CDR3, the DNA is TGCGCCAGCAGGACCGGGACAGGGAGAGAAAAACTGTTTTTT. Protein sequence: CASRTGTGREKLFF.